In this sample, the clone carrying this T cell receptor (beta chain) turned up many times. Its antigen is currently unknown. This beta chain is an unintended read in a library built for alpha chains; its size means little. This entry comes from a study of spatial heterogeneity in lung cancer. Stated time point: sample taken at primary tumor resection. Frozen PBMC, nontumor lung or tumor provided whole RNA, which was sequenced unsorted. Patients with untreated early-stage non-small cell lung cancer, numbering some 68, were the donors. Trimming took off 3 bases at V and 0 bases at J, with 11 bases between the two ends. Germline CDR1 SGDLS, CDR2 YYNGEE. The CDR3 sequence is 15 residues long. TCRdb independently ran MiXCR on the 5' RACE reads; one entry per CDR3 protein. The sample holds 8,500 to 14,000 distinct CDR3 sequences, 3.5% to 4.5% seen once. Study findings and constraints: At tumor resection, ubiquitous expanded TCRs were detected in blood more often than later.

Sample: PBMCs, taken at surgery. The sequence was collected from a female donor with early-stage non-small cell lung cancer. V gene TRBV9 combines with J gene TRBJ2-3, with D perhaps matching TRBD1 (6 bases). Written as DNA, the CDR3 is TGTGCCAGCAGCGCAAACGGACAGAGCACAGATACGCAGTATTTT. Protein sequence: CASSANGQSTDTQYF.